This T cell receptor (beta chain) was identified during a study of radiation and T cells in renal cell carcinoma. Generated by immunoSEQ multiplex PCR, the TCRdb table keeps only in-frame clones and is missing some. The sample has around 180,000 clones, around 90% seen once. As for time point: blood 4 weeks post-SBRT, at nephrectomy. Regarding treatment: 15 Gy SBRT to primary tumor, nephrectomy 4 weeks later. Nephrectomy followed 15 Gy stereotactic body radiation by 4 weeks. Germline CDR1 SGHAT, CDR2 FQNNGV. This CDR3 has 15 amino acids. V was cut by 1 base and J by 6 bases, with 13 bases left in between.

The rearrangement uses TRBV11-2 and TRBJ2-1, with a tentative D call TRBD2 (7 bases). The sequence was obtained from a woman between 50 and 59 years old with renal cell carcinoma. The sample here was blood, taken from a patient whose treatment included radiotherapy and nephrectomy. For the CDR3, the DNA is TGTGCCAGCAGCTTAGGAGGGGGGGCCCTCAATGAGCAGTTCTTC. The encoded protein is CASSLGGGALNEQFF.